These T cell receptor beta chains were read from a single sample in a study of metastatic and nonmetastatic thyroid tumors. TCRdb re-processed the PCR reads through MiXCR. The table has about 27,000 clones, more than 14% seen once. The sample comprised blood. The origin of the receptors is a male donor with papillary thyroid cancer or a benign thyroid nodule (not recorded which). Some clones in this sample may be carry-over from other donors' samples. Both conserved end residues are part of each CDR3. The order of the fields is D gene, clone size, V gene, J gene, CDR3 DNA, CDR3 protein. The D gene is left open where the match is weak. Clone size, where shown, is once, few, many, or a class for clones that have expanded.

>-|many|TRBV24-1|TRBJ1-1
TGTGCCACCAGTGCCTCGGGGGGGAACACTGAAGCTTTCTTT
CATSASGGNTEAFF
>-|many|TRBV24-1|TRBJ2-3
TGTGCCACCAGTGACCCGGGGGCGACGACAGATACGCAGTATTTT
CATSDPGATTDTQYF
>TRBD2|many|TRBV11-1|TRBJ2-3
TGTGCCAGCAGCCAGGCGGGGGTTAGCTTCACAGATACGCAGTATTTT
CASSQAGVSFTDTQYF
>-|few|TRBV6-1|TRBJ1-2
TGTGCCAGCATTGAAGGAGGACACTATGTCTACACCTTC
CASIEGGHYVYTF
>-|-|TRBV10-1|TRBJ1-6
TGCGCCAGCAGTCAAGCCCCCCGGGCGAACTCCTATAATTCACCCCTCCACTTT
CASSQAPRANSYNSPLHF
>TRBD1|many|TRBV6-1|TRBJ2-7
TGTGCCAGCAGTTTATTATCTCGGGACAGGGGGTACTTC
CASSLLSRDRGYF
>-|-|TRBV15|TRBJ2-7
TGTGCCACCAGCAGTTTTAGATCCAACGAGCAGTACTTC
CATSSFRSNEQYF
>-|once|TRBV5-1|TRBJ2-1
TGCGCCAGCAGCTTGGCCGGGGAGAATGAGCAGTTCTTC
CASSLAGENEQFF
>-|medium-sized|TRBV20-1|TRBJ1-3
TGCAGTGCTAGATTGAGGGAGCTCACTGGAAACACCATATATTTT
CSARLRELTGNTIYF
>-|many|TRBV4-1|TRBJ2-3
TGCGCCAGCAGGCCCGGGACTGCCTCGTATCATACGCAGTATTTT
CASRPGTASYHTQYF
>-|many|TRBV28|TRBJ1-1
TGTGCCACCCACCTTACGGTAGACACTGAAGCTTTCTTT
CATHLTVDTEAFF
>-|once|TRBV30|TRBJ1-6
TGTGCCTGGAGTCGACGCGAAATCCATAATTCACCCCTCCACTTT
CAWSRREIHNSPLHF
>-|medium-sized|TRBV6-1|TRBJ1-6
TGTGCCACCTCCACGGGCCAGAAGAATTCACCCCTCCACTTT
CATSTGQKNSPLHF
>-|-|TRBV30|TRBJ2-1
TGTGCCGGATCGCGACCACCATACAATGAGCAGTTCTTC
CAGSRPPYNEQFF
>-|medium-sized|TRBV9|TRBJ1-4
TGTGCCAGCAGCGCTTCGCCCCTCATGGACAGCAATAATGAAAAACTGTTTTTT
CASSASPLMDSNNEKLFF
>-|many|TRBV6-5|TRBJ1-2
TGTGCCAGCAGTTACTCGAGTGGATCTAACTATGGCTACACCTTC
CASSYSSGSNYGYTF
>TRBD2|many|TRBV2|TRBJ2-3
TGTGCCAGCTGGGTTAGGACTAGCGGGGGACTCACAGATACGCAGTATTTT
CASWVRTSGGLTDTQYF